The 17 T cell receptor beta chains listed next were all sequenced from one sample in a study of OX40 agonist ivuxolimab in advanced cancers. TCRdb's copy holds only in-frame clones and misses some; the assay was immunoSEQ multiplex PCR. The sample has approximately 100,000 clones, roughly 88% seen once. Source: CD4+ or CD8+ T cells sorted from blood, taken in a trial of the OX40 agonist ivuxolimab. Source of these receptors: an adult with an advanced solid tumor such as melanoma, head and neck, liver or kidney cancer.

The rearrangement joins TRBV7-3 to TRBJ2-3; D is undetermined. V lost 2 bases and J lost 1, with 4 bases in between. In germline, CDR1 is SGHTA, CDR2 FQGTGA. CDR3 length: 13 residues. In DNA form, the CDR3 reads TGTGCCAGCAGCTTATACCGCACAGATACGCAGTATTTT. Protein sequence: CASSLYRTDTQYF.

CDR3 loop: CASSLERVTDTQYF. Written as DNA, the CDR3 is TGTGCCAGCAGCTTAGAGCGGGTCACAGATACGCAGTATTTT. The rearrangement joins TRBV11-2 to TRBJ2-3, with D perhaps matching TRBD2 (5 bases). Germline CDR1 reads SGHAT; CDR2 reads FQNNGV. The V gene lost 0 bases and the J gene lost 2 bases, with 6 bases spanning the gap. This CDR3 has 14 residues.

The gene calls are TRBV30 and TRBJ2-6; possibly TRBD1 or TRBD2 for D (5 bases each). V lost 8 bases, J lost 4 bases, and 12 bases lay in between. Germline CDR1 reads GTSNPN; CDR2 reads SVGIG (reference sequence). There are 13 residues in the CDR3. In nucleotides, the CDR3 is TGTGCCCGGGACGGGGCCGGGGCCAACGTCCTGACTTTC. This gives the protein CARDGAGANVLTF.

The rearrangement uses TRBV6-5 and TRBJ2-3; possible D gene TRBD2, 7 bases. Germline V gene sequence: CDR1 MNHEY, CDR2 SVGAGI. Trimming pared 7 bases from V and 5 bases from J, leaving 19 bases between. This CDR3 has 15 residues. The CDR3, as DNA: TGTGCCAGCACCGAGGGGGGGCAAGGTCGAGATACGCAGTATTTT. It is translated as CASTEGGQGRDTQYF.

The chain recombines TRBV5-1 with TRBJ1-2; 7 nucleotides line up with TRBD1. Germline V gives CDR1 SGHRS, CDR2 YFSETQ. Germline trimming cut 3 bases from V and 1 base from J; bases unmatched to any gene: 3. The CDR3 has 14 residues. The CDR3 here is CASSSRDSNYGYTF. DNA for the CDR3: TGCGCCAGCAGCTCCCGGGACAGTAACTATGGCTACACCTTC.

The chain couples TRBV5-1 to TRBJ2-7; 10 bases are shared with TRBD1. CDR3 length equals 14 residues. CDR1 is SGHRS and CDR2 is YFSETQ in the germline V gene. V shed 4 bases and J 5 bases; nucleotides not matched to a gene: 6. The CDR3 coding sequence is TGCGCCAGCAGCCGAAGACAGGGGGCTAACGAGCAGTACTTC. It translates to CASSRRQGANEQYF.

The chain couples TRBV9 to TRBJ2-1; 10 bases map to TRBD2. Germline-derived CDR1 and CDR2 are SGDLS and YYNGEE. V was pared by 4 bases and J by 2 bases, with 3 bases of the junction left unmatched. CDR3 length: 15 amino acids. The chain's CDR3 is CASSPLAGAYNEQFF. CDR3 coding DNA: TGTGCCAGCAGCCCCCTAGCGGGAGCCTACAATGAGCAGTTCTTC.

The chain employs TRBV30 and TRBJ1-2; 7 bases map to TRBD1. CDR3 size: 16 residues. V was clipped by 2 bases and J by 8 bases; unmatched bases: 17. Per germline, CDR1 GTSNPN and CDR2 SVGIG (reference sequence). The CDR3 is CAWSPPWTGSFSGYTF. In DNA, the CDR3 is TGTGCCTGGAGTCCCCCCTGGACAGGATCCTTCTCCGGCTACACCTTC.

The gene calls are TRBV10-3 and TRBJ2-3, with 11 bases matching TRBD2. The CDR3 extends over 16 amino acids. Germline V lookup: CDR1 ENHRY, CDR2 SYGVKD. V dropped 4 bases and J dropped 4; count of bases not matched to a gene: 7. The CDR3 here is CAISGVAGGEADTQYF. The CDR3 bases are TGTGCCATCAGTGGGGTAGCGGGAGGGGAGGCAGATACGCAGTATTTT.

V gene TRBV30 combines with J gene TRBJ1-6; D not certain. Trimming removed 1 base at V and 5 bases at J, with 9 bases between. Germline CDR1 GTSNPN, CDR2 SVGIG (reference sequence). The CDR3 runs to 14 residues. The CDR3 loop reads CAWSGGQDNSPLHF. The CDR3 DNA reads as TGTGCCTGGAGTGGAGGGCAGGATAATTCACCCCTCCACTTT.

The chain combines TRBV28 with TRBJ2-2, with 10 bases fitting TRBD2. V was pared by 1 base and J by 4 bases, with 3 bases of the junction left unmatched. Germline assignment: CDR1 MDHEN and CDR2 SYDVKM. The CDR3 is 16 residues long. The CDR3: CASSLSLAGVTGELFF. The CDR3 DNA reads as TGTGCCAGCAGTTTATCGCTAGCGGGAGTCACCGGGGAGCTGTTTTTT. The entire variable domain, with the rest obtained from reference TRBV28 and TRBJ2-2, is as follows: DVKVTQSSRYLVKRTGEKVFLECVQDMDHENMFWYRQDPGLGLRLIYFSYDVKMKEKGDIPEGYSVSREKKERFSLILESASTNQTSMYLCASSLSLAGVTGELFFGEGSRLTVL.

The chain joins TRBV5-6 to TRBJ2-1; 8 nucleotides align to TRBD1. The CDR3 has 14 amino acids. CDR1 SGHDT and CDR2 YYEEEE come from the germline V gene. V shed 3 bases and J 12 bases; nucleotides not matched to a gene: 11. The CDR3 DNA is TGTGCCAGCAGCTCGAACCCGCTCGGGACAGGGCAGTTCTTC. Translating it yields CASSSNPLGTGQFF.

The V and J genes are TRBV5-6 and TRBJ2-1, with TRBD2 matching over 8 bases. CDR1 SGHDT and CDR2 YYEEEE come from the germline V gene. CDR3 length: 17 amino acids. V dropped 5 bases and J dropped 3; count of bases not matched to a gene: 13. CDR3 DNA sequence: TGTGCCAGCAGGCCTAGTTTAAAAGCGGGAGTCTACAATGAGCAGTTCTTC. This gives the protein CASRPSLKAGVYNEQFF. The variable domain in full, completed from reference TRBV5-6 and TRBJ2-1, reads DAGVTQSPTHLIKTRGQQVTLRCSPKSGHDTVSWYQQALGQGPQFIFQYYEEEERQRGNFPDRFSGHQFPNYSSELNVNALLLGDSALYLCASRPSLKAGVYNEQFFGPGTRLTVL.

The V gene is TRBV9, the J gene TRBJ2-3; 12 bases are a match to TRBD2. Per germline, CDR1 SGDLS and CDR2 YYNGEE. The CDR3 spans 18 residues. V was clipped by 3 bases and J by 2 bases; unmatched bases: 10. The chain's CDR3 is CASSGGLAGPGYTDTQYF. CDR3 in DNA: TGTGCCAGCAGCGGGGGACTAGCGGGCCCCGGGTACACAGATACGCAGTATTTT.

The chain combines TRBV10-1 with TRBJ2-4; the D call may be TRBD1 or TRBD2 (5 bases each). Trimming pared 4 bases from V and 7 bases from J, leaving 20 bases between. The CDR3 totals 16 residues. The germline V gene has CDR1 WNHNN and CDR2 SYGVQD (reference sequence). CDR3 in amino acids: CASSAGTGPAGNIQYF. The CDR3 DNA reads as TGCGCCAGCAGTGCCGGGACGGGACCCGCCGGGAACATTCAGTACTTC.

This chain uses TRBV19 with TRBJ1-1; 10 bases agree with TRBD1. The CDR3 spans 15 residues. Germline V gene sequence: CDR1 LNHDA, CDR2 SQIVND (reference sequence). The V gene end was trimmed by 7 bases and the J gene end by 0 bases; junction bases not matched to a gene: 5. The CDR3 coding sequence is TGTGCCAGTATTCAGGACAGGGGGATGAACACTGAAGCTTTCTTT. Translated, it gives CASIQDRGMNTEAFF.

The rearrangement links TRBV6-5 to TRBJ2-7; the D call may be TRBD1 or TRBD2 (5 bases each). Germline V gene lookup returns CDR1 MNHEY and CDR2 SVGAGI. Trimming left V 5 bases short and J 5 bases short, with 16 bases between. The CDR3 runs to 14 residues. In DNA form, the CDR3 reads TGTGCCAGCAGTCGAATGGGGGTGGGTGACGAGCAGTACTTC. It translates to CASSRMGVGDEQYF.